This T cell receptor (beta chain) was documented in a study of T cell clones after liver transplantation. For the study at large: Samples came pre-transplant, pre-randomization before withdrawal, and post-randomization after withdrawal ended. General study results and limits: Circulating graft-donor-reactive CD4 TCRbeta sequences fell significantly post-transplant in 5 of 8 subjects.

Germline V gene lookup returns CDR1 SGHRS and CDR2 YFSETQ. Trimming removed 4 bases from V and 5 bases from J, with 18 bases in between. The CDR3 length is 16 residues. For this clone: Antigen: not known.

CD3+CD4+ and CD3+CD8+ cells were FACS-sorted from thawed unstimulated PBMCs. Here immunoSEQ multiplex PCR was the method, and the copy in TCRdb shows in-frame clones only, minus some. This sample has about 71,000 clones, with 80% found just once. The sequencing used CD4+ T cells from blood, collected 12 months after liver transplant. The genes are TRBV5-1 and TRBJ2-2; D perhaps matches TRBD2 (8 bases). This clonotype was sampled from a human patient who received a liver transplant. Some T cells may be provided by the graft donor. The DNA for the CDR3 is TGCGCCAGCAGCCCGGGACAGATAGCGGGAACCGGGGAGCTGTTTTTT. It translates to CASSPGQIAGTGELFF. Filled out from reference TRBV5-1 and TRBJ2-2, the complete variable domain reads KAGVTQTPRYLIKTRGQQVTLSCSPISGHRSVSWYQQTPGQGLQFLFEYFSETQRNKGNFPGRFSGRQFSNSRSEMNVSTLELGDSALYLCASSPGQIAGTGELFFGEGSRLTVL.